The 18 T cell receptor beta chains listed next were all sequenced from one sample in a study of Ad26.COV2.S vaccination and SARS-CoV-2 variants (dated by TCRdb to the early 2020s). What this sample's time point label stands for: individuals recovered from natural SARS-CoV-2 infection. The library was prepared using the immunoSEQ multiplex PCR assay. Imported from immuneACCESS, the table was reduced by TCRdb to in-frame sequences with V and J called. These copies leave out some clones; in studies compared against another copy, an unresolved V gene accounts for under half, and the cause of the remainder is not known. The sample table lists about 350,000 clones, about 92% of them with a count of one. About 3.9% of the sample is taken by the ten largest. Specimen: peripheral blood, collected after recovery from COVID-19. The source is a human donor who had recovered from COVID-19.

The genes are TRBV6-5 and TRBJ1-1, with D maybe TRBD1 (5 bases). The CDR3 extends over 15 amino acids. Germline V gene sequence: CDR1 MNHEY, CDR2 SVGAGI. V gave up 0 bases and J gave up 4 bases, with 12 bases separating them. The chain's CDR3 is CASSYSKGIITEAFF. The CDR3 region has the DNA TGTGCCAGCAGTTACTCTAAGGGGATAATCACTGAAGCTTTCTTT.

The chain has TRBV7-6 and TRBJ1-1; D gene ambiguous. Germline V gene data show CDR1 as SGHVS and CDR2 as FNYEAQ. CDR3 length equals 14 residues. V lost 1 base and J lost 0, with 6 bases in between. The DNA of the CDR3 is TGTGCCAGCAGCTTAGTAGAGATGAACACTGAAGCTTTCTTT. Translated: CASSLVEMNTEAFF.

V usage is TRBV5-6 and J usage is TRBJ2-7, with unresolved D. Germline V gene sequence: CDR1 SGHDT, CDR2 YYEEEE. The CDR3 is made up of 11 amino acids. V was trimmed by 0 bases and J by 7 bases, leaving 5 bases between them. The CDR3 region has the DNA TGTGCCAGCAGCTTGGAACAGGAGCAGTACTTC. It codes for CASSLEQEQYF.

The rearrangement uses TRBV2 and TRBJ1-3; no firm D call. Looked up from germline, CDR1 is SNHLY and CDR2 is FYNNEI. V dropped 3 bases and J dropped 1 base, with 10 bases sitting between them. The CDR3 length is 15 residues. The CDR3 here is CASSDRVGSGNTIYF. CDR3 nucleotides: TGTGCCAGCAGTGATCGTGTAGGGTCTGGAAACACCATATATTTT.

The chain couples TRBV6-6 to TRBJ1-5, with 8 positions matching TRBD1. This CDR3 comprises 15 residues. V gave up 2 bases and J gave up 7 bases; unmatched junction bases: 7. Germline loops: CDR1 MNHNY, CDR2 SVGAGI (reference sequence). CDR3 residues: CASSYGTDRVQPQHF. CDR3 nucleotide sequence: TGTGCCAGCAGTTACGGTACGGACAGGGTCCAGCCCCAGCATTTT.

This sequence joins TRBV7-3 and TRBJ2-5; 8 positions match TRBD2. This CDR3 has 16 residues. Trimming cost V 4 bases and J 3 bases; bases outside gene matches: 10. Germline V gene data show CDR1 as SGHTA and CDR2 as FQGTGA. The CDR3 is CASSSRGGGFEETQYF. In DNA form, the CDR3 reads TGTGCCAGCAGCTCCCGAGGCGGGGGGTTTGAAGAGACCCAGTACTTC.

In its sample, this clone was seen once. The gene calls are TRBV5-1 and TRBJ1-1, with D hard to call. The V end was cut by 2 bases, the J end by 1 base, with 9 bases between. CDR3 length: 14 residues. Germline V gene lookup returns CDR1 SGHRS and CDR2 YFSETQ. The CDR3: CASSFLARNTEAFF. The CDR3, as DNA: TGCGCCAGCAGCTTTTTGGCGCGGAACACTGAAGCTTTCTTT.

V gene TRBV7-8 combines with J gene TRBJ2-7; TRBD1 matches at 8 bases. J gave up 2 bases and V 5 bases, and 5 bases lay outside the gene matches. CDR3 length: 14 residues. Germline V gives CDR1 SGHVS, CDR2 FQNEAQ. In DNA, the CDR3 is TGTGCCAGCAGCCCCGGACAGGGAGCCTACGAGCAGTACTTC. Protein product: CASSPGQGAYEQYF.

This clone was detected a few times. CDR3 nucleotide sequence: TGTGCCACCGAGGATGGCAGCCTGAGGCCCCAGCATTTT. As protein: CATEDGSLRPQHF. The rearrangement joins TRBV19 to TRBJ1-5, with D unclear. Germline V gene data show CDR1 as LNHDA and CDR2 as SQIVND (reference sequence). Trimming shortened V by 10 bases and J by 9 bases, and 19 bases separated the two germline ends. This CDR3 region has 13 residues.

This clone has just a few counts. Distinct nucleotide sequences in the sample also encode this CDR3. The genes are TRBV6-5 and TRBJ2-1; 7 nucleotides line up with TRBD1. Per germline, CDR1 MNHEY and CDR2 SVGAGI. The CDR3 is 13 amino acids. Unmatched junction bases numbered 0, after V lost 0 bases and J lost 7 bases. CDR3 sequence: CASSYSQGNEQFF. In DNA form, the CDR3 reads TGTGCCAGCAGTTACTCACAGGGGAATGAGCAGTTCTTC.

The chain recombines TRBV9 with TRBJ1-1; D is perhaps TRBD1 (5 bases). The length of the CDR3 is 14 residues. Germline CDR1 is SGDLS and CDR2 is YYNGEE. V was pared by 0 bases and J by 3 bases, with 9 bases between. The CDR3 coding sequence is TGTGCCAGCAGCGTAGGGGACGAAGACACTGAAGCTTTCTTT. Translating it yields CASSVGDEDTEAFF.

The V call is TRBV4-3, the J call TRBJ1-5; D unclear. The V end lost 0 bases, the J end lost 7 bases, and 16 bases lay between the germline ends. The CDR3 length is 16 residues. Germline lookup yields CDR1 LGHNA and CDR2 YSLEER. The CDR3 bases are TGCGCCAGCAGCCAAGACGGTCCGGGGTCCGGACAGCCCCAGCATTTT. Translating it yields CASSQDGPGSGQPQHF.

The V call is TRBV9, the J call TRBJ1-4; no reliable D call. The CDR3 is 14 amino acids. Per the germline V gene, CDR1 is SGDLS and CDR2 is YYNGEE. V was pared by 0 bases and J by 8 bases, with 11 bases between. CDR3 DNA sequence: TGTGCCAGCAGCGTAGAGTTGTACAACGAAAAACTGTTTTTT. It is translated as CASSVELYNEKLFF.

This clone showed up just once. The rearrangement uses TRBV5-1 and TRBJ1-3; the D gene is possibly TRBD1 (5 bases). This CDR3 is 16 amino acids long. Trimming shortened V by 0 bases and J by 0 bases, and 10 bases separated the two germline ends. Germline assignment: CDR1 SGHRS and CDR2 YFSETQ. The CDR3 spells CASSLVAGLSGNTIYF. The CDR3 DNA is TGCGCCAGCAGCTTGGTGGCAGGGCTCTCTGGAAACACCATATATTTT.

V usage is TRBV6-6 and J usage is TRBJ1-3, with D perhaps TRBD1 (5 bases). The germline V gene encodes CDR1 MNHNY and CDR2 SVGAGI (reference sequence). Between the trimmed V and J ends, which lost 2 bases and 0 bases, there was a span of 5 bases. The CDR3 is 14 residues long. For the CDR3, the DNA is TGTGCCAGCAGTTACACAGGCTCTGGAAACACCATATATTTT. Protein: CASSYTGSGNTIYF.

This clone appeared a single time. The genes are TRBV25-1 and TRBJ1-1; possibly TRBD1 for D (5 bases). The length of the CDR3 is 15 residues. Per germline, CDR1 MGHDK and CDR2 SYGVNS. The V end lost 6 bases, the J end lost 0 bases, and 14 bases lay between the germline ends. CDR3 amino acids: CASRLGTAVNTEAFF. The CDR3, as DNA: TGTGCCAGCAGGTTGGGGACCGCCGTGAACACTGAAGCTTTCTTT.

The CDR3 region is CASLNSGGDNEQFF. As DNA, the CDR3 is TGTGCCAGCCTTAATAGCGGGGGAGACAATGAGCAGTTCTTC. The chain uses TRBV27 and TRBJ2-1; TRBD2 matches 9 bases. Losses at the gene ends were 8 bases for V and 5 bases for J; bases not matched to a gene: 7. The germline CDR1 and CDR2 sequences are MNHEY and SMNVEV (reference sequence). This CDR3 is built from 14 residues.

The chain combines TRBV6-5 with TRBJ2-2; D possibly corresponds to TRBD2 (6 bases). This CDR3 is built from 15 residues. Trimming pared 8 bases from V and 0 bases from J, leaving 13 bases between. CDR1 and CDR2 (germline): MNHEY, SVGAGI. The CDR3 DNA reads as TGTGCCAGCGGGGTCCGGGGGACGAACACCGGGGAGCTGTTTTTT. As protein: CASGVRGTNTGELFF.